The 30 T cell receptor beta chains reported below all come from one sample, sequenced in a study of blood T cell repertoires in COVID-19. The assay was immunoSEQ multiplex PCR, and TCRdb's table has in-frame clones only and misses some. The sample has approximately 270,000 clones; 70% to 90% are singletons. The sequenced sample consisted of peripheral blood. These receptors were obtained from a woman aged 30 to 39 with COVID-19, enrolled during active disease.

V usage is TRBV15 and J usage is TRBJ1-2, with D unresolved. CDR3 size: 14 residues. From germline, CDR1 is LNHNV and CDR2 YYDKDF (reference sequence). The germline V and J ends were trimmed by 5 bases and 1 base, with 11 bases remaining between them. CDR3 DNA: TGTGCCACCAGCGTGGCTAGGATTAACTATGGCTACACCTTC. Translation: CATSVARINYGYTF.

CDR3 in DNA: TGTGCCAGCAGCGTGGCTAGCGGGTCTAGCACAGATACGCAGTATTTT. This encodes CASSVASGSSTDTQYF. J is TRBJ2-3 and V is TRBV2; 8 bases are shared with TRBD2. The CDR3 has 16 amino acids. Germline V CDR1 and CDR2: SNHLY, FYNNEI. J gave up 0 bases and V 6 bases, and 8 bases lay outside the gene matches.

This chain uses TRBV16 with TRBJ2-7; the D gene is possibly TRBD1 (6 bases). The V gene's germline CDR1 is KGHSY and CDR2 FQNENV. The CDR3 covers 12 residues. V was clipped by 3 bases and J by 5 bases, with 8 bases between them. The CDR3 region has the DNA TGTGCCAGCAGCCACAGGGGCCACGAGCAGTACTTC. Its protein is CASSHRGHEQYF.

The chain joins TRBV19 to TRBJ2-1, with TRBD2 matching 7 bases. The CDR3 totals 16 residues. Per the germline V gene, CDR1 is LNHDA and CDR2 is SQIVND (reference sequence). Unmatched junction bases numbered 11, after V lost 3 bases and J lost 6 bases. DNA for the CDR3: TGTGCCAGTAGTATCATTAGCGGGCCTAGGGCCAATGAGCAGTTCTTC. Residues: CASSIISGPRANEQFF. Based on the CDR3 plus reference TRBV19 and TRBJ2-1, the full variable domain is DGGITQSPKYLFRKEGQNVTLSCEQNLNHDAMYWYRQDPGQGLRLIYYSQIVNDFQKGDIAEGYSVSREKKESFPLTVTSAQKNPTAFYLCASSIISGPRANEQFFGPGTRLTVL.

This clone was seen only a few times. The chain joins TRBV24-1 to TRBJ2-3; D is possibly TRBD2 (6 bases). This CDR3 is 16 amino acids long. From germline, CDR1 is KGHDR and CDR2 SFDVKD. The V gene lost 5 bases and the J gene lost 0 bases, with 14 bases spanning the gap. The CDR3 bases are TGTGCCACCAGTGTAAGTGGCGGGACTAGCACAGATACGCAGTATTTT. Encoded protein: CATSVSGGTSTDTQYF.

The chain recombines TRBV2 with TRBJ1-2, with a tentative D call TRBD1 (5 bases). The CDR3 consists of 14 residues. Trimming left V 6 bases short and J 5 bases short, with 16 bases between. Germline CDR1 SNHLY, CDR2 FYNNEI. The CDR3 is CASRGGTGGYGYTF. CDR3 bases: TGTGCCAGCAGGGGAGGGACGGGAGGATATGGCTACACCTTC.

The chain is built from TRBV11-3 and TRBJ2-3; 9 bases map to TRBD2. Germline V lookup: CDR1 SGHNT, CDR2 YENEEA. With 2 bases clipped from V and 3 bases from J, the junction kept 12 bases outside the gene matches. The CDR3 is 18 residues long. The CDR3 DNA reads TGTGCCAGCAGCTTAAAAAGCGGGAGGAACCTAAGGACAGATACGCAGTATTTT. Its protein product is CASSLKSGRNLRTDTQYF.

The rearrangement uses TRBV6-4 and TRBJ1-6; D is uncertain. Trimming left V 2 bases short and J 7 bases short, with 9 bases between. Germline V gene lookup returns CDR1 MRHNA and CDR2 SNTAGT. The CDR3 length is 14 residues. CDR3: CASSDPAGNSPLHF. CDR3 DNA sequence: TGTGCCAGCAGTGACCCGGCAGGCAATTCACCCCTCCACTTT.

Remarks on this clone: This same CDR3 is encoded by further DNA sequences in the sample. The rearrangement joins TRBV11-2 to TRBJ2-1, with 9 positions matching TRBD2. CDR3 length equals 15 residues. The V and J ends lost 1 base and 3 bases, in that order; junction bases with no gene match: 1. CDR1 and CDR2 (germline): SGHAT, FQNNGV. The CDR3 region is CASSLGLAVYNEQFF. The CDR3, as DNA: TGTGCCAGCAGCTTAGGACTAGCGGTCTACAATGAGCAGTTCTTC.

CDR3 nucleotide sequence: TGTGCCAGCAGCTTAGTTCCAGATCACTACGAGCAGTACGTC. Its protein is CASSLVPDHYEQYV. The chain uses TRBV7-2 and TRBJ2-7; D gene ambiguous. Germline values: CDR1 SGHTA, CDR2 FQGNSA. Trimming removed 1 base at V and 3 bases at J, with 10 bases between. CDR3 length: 14 amino acids.

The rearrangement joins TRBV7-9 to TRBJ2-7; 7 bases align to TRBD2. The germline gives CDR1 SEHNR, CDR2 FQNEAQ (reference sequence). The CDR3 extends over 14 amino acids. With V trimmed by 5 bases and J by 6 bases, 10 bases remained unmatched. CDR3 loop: CASSPGTPGGEQYF. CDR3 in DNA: TGTGCCAGCAGCCCCGGTACCCCGGGGGGCGAGCAGTACTTC.

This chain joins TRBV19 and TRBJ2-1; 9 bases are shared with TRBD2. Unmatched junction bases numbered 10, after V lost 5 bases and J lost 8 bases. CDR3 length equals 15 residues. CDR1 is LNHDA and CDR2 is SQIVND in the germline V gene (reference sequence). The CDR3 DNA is TGTGCCAGTAGTTCTAGCGGGACCCCTCCCTATGAGCAGTTCTTC. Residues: CASSSSGTPPYEQFF.

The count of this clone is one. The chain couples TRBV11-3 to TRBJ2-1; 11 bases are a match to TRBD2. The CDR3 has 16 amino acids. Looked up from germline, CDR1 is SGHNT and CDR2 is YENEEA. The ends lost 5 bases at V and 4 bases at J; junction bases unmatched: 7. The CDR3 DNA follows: TGTGCCAGCAGCCCGGGGACTAGCGGCCAGTACAATGAGCAGTTCTTC. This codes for CASSPGTSGQYNEQFF.

The CDR3: CASSLDIRGNTEAFF. In DNA form, the CDR3 reads TGTGCCAGCAGCTTAGATATCAGGGGCAACACTGAAGCTTTCTTT. The chain combines TRBV11-2 with TRBJ1-1, with D possibly TRBD1 on 6 matching bases. The V gene's germline CDR1 is SGHAT and CDR2 FQNNGV. Trimming removed 0 bases at V and 2 bases at J, with 10 bases between. This CDR3 comprises 15 residues.

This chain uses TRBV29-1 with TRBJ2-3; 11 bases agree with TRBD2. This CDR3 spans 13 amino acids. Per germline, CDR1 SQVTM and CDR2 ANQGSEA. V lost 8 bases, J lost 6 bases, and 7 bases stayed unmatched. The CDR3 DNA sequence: TGCAGCATCCTAGCGGGAGGTGGGGATACGCAGTATTTT. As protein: CSILAGGGDTQYF.

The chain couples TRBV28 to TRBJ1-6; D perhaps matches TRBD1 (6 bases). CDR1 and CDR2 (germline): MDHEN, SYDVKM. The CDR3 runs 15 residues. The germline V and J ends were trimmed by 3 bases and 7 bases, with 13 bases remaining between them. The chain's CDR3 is CASSFLGRGNSPLHF. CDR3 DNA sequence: TGTGCCAGCAGTTTCCTGGGCAGGGGCAATTCACCCCTCCACTTT.

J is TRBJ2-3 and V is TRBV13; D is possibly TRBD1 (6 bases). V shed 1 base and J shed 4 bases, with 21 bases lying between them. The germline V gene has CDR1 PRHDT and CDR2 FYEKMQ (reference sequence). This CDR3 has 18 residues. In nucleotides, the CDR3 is TGTGCCAGCAGCTTAGAGCCTGGGGGCAGGGGTGGAGCAGATACGCAGTATTTT. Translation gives CASSLEPGGRGGADTQYF.

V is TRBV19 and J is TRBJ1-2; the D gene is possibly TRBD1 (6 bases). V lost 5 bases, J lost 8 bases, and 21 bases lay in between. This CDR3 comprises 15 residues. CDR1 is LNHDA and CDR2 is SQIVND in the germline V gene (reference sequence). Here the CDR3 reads CASSWGLSTGEGYTF. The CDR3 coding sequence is TGTGCCAGTAGTTGGGGCCTCTCGACAGGCGAGGGCTACACCTTC.

This CDR3 reads CASSQVPGHTYEQYF. Written as DNA, the CDR3 is TGCGCCAGCAGCCAAGTCCCGGGACATACCTACGAGCAGTACTTC. This chain uses TRBV4-1 with TRBJ2-7; possible D gene TRBD1, 6 bases. The V gene lost 1 base and the J gene lost 2 bases, with 12 bases spanning the gap. Germline CDR1 is MGHRA and CDR2 is YSYEKL. The CDR3 runs 15 residues.

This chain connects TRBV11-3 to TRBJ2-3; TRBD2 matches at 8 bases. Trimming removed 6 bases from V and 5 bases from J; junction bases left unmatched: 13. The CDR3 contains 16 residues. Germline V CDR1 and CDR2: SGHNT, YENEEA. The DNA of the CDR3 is TGTGCCAGCAGAAATTACGGGGGGGAGGCCCGAGATACGCAGTATTTT. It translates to CASRNYGGEARDTQYF.

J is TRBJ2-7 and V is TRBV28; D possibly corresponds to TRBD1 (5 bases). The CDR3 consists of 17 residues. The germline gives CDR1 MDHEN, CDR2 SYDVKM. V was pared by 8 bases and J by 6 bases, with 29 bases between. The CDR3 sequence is CASQGFGSPQGGSEQYV. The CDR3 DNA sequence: TGTGCCAGCCAAGGGTTCGGCTCACCCCAGGGTGGGTCCGAGCAGTACGTC.

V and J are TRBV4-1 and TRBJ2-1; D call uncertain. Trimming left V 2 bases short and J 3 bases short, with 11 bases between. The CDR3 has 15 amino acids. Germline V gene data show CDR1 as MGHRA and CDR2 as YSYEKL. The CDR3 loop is CASSQTITDYNEQFF. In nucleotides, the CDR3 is TGCGCCAGCAGCCAAACGATTACAGACTACAATGAGCAGTTCTTC.

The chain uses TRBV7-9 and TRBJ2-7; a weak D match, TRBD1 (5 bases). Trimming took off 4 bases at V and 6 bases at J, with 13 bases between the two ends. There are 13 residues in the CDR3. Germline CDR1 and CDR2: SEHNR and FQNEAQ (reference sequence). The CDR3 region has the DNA TGTGCCAGCAGCTCAACCAGGGTCCCCGAGCAGTACGTC. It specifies CASSSTRVPEQYV.

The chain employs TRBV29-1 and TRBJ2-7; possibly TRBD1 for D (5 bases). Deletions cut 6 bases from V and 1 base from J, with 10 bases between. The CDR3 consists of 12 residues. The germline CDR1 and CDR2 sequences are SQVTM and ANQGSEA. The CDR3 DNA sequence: TGCAGCGTCCGGACACGGTCCTACGAGCAGTACTTC. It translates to CSVRTRSYEQYF.

Written as DNA, the CDR3 is TGTGCCAGCAGTCCGCGGGACTCCTACGAGCAGTACGTC. Translating it yields CASSPRDSYEQYV. The chain is built from TRBV2 and TRBJ2-7, with TRBD2 as a possible D gene (6 bases). The CDR3 spans 13 residues. The V gene lost 5 bases and the J gene lost 0 bases, with 8 bases spanning the gap. From germline, CDR1 is SNHLY and CDR2 FYNNEI.

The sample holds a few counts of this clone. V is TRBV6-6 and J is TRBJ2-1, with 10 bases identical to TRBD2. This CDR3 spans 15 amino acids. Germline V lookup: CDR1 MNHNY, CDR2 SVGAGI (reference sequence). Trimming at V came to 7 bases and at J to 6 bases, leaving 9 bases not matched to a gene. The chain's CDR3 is CASKPLSGRRNEQFF. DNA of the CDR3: TGTGCCAGCAAACCCCTTAGCGGGAGGCGCAATGAGCAGTTCTTC.

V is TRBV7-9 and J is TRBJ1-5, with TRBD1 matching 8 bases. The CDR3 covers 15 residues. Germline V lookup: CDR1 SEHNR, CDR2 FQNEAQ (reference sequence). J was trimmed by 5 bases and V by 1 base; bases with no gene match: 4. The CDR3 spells CASSLEAGGDQPQHF. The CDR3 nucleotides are TGTGCCAGCAGCTTAGAGGCAGGGGGCGATCAGCCCCAGCATTTT. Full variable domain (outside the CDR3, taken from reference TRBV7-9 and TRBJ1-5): DTGVSQNPRHKITKRGQNVTFRCDPISEHNRLYWYRQTLGQGPEFLTYFQNEAQLEKSRLLSDRFSAERPKGSFSTLEIQRTEQGDSAMYLCASSLEAGGDQPQHFGDGTRLSIL.

The CDR3 sequence: CATLGSSYEQYV. The CDR3 DNA is TGTGCCACCCTCGGGAGCTCCTACGAGCAGTACGTC. The chain joins TRBV6-5 to TRBJ2-7; possibly TRBD2 for D (6 bases). Germline V gene data show CDR1 as MNHEY and CDR2 as SVGAGI. Trimming pared 10 bases from V and 0 bases from J, leaving 10 bases between. The CDR3 is made up of 12 amino acids.

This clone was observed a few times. CDR3 sequence: CASSQGGTGDEQFF. For the CDR3, the DNA is TGCGCCAGCAGCCAAGGAGGGACAGGGGATGAGCAGTTCTTC. This sequence joins TRBV4-3 and TRBJ2-1; 10 bases align to TRBD1. The CDR3 has 14 residues. The germline V gene has CDR1 LGHNA and CDR2 YSLEER. V was clipped by 1 base and J by 8 bases; unmatched bases: 2.

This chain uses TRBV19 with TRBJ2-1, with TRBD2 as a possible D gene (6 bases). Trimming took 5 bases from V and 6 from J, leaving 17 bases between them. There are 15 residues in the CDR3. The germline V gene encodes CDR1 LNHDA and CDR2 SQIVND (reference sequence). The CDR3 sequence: CASSPQPLATNEQFF. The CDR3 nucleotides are TGTGCCAGTAGTCCACAACCTCTAGCGACCAATGAGCAGTTCTTC.